This T cell receptor beta chain was captured in a study of blood T cell repertoires in COVID-19. Across the study: From T cells, B-cell-depleted T cells, or PBMCs came the material, which was cDNA or gDNA.

The authors' processing: Amplified reference gene primers provided the basis for estimating nucleated cell counts. Produced via immunoSEQ multiplex PCR; TCRdb's table is partial and in-frame only. The D gene and trimming were derived from the DNA, and the V and J assignments and clone size from that table. The sample holds around 58,000 clones, 88% seen once. CDR1 is GTSNPN, CDR2 SVGIG, per germline (reference sequence). This CDR3 is built from 14 residues. The V and J ends lost 0 bases and 1 base respectively, with 7 bases between them. Patients at the Seattle site were enrolled during active infection and followed longitudinally.

Material for sequencing was peripheral blood. The chain recombines TRBV30 with TRBJ1-5, with a tentative D call TRBD1 (5 bases). This TCR derives from a woman in her fifties or sixties with COVID-19, enrolled during active disease. In DNA, the CDR3 is TGTGCCTGGAGTGTACCAGGGAGCAATCAGCCCCAGCATTTT. It specifies CAWSVPGSNQPQHF.